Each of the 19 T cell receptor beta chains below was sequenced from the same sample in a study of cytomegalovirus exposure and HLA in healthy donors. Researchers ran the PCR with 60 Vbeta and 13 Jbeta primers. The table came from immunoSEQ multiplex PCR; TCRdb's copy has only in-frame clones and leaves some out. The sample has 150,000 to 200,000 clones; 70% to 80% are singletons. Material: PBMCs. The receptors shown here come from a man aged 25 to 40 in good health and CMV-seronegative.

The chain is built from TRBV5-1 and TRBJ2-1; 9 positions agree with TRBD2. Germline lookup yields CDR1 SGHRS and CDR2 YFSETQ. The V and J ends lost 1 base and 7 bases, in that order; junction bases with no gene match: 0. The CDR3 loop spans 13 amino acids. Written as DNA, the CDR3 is TGCGCCAGCAGCTTGACTAGCGGGAATGAGCAGTTCTTC. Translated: CASSLTSGNEQFF.

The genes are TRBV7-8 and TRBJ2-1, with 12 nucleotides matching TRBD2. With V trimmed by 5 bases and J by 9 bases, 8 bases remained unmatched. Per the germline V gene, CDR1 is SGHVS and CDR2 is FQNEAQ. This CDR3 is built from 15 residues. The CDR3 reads CASSRLAGDASEQFF. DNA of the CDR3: TGTGCCAGCAGCCGACTAGCGGGAGATGCGTCTGAGCAGTTCTTC.

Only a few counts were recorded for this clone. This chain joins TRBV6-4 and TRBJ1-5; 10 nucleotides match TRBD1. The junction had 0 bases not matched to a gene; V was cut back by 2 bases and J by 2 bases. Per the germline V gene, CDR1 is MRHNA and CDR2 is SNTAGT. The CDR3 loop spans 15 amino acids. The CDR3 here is CASSDGTGGNQPQHF. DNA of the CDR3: TGTGCCAGCAGTGACGGGACAGGGGGCAATCAGCCCCAGCATTTT.

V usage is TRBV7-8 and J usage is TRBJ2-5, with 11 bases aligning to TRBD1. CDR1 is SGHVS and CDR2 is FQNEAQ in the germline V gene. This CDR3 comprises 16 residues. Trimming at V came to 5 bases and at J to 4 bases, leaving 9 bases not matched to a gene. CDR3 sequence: CASSPPGQGVGETQYF. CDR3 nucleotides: TGTGCCAGCAGCCCCCCGGGACAGGGGGTTGGAGAGACCCAGTACTTC. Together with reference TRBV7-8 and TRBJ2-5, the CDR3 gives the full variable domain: GAGVSQSPRYKVAKRGQDVALRCDPISGHVSLFWYQQALGQGPEFLTYFQNEAQLDKSGLPSDRFFAERPEGSVSTLKIQRTQQEDSAVYLCASSPPGQGVGETQYFGPGTRLLVL.

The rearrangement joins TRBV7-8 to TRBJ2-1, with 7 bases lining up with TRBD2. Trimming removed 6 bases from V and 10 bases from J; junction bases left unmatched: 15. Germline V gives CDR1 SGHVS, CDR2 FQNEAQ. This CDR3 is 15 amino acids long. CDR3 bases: TGTGCCAGCAGGGGGCGTGGGGGGGGGTCGGGGGAGCAGTTCTTC. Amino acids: CASRGRGGGSGEQFF.

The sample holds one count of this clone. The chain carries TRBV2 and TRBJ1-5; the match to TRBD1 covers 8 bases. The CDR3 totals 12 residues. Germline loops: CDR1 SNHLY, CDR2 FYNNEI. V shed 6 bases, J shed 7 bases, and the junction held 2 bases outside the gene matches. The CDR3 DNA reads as TGTGCCAGCAGGGACAGGGTCCAGCCCCAGCATTTT. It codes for CASRDRVQPQHF.

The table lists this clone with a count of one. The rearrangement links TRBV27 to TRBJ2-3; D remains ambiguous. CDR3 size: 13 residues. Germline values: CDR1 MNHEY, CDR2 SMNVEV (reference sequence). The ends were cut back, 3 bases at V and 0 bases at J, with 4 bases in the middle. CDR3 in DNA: TGTGCCAGCAGTTTGAGTAGCACAGATACGCAGTATTTT. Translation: CASSLSSTDTQYF.

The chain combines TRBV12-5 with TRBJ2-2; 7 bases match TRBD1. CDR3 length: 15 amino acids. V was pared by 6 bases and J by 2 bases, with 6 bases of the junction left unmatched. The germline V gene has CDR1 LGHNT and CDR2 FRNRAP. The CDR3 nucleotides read TGTGCTAGTGGACCGGGACAGACCAACACCGGGGAGCTGTTTTTT. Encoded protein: CASGPGQTNTGELFF.

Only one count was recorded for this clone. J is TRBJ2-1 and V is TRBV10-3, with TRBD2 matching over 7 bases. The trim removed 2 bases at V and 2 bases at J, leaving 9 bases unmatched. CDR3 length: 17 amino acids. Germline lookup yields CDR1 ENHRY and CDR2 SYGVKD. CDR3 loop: CAISEIQQAGPYNEQFF. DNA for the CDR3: TGTGCCATCAGTGAGATACAGCAAGCGGGACCCTACAATGAGCAGTTCTTC.

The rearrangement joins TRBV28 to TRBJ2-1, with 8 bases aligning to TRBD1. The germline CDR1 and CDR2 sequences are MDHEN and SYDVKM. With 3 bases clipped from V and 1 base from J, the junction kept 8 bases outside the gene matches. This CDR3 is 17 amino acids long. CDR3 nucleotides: TGTGCCAGCAGTTTGGTTAGCTGGACAGGGTCCTACAATGAGCAGTTCTTC. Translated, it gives CASSLVSWTGSYNEQFF.

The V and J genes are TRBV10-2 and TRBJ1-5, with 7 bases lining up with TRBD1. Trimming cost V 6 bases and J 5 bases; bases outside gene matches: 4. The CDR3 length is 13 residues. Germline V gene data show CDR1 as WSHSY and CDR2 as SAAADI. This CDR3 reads CASRGDSYQPQHF. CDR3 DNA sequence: TGCGCCAGCAGGGGGGACAGCTATCAGCCCCAGCATTTT.

CDR3 nucleotides: TGTGCCAGCAGTTGGGGACAGGGGGCGGTCAATGAGCAGTTCTTC. This translates into CASSWGQGAVNEQFF. The gene calls are TRBV27 and TRBJ2-1; 12 nucleotides align to TRBD1. With V trimmed by 4 bases and J by 6 bases, 4 bases remained unmatched. Germline CDR1 reads MNHEY; CDR2 reads SMNVEV (reference sequence). The CDR3 sequence is 15 residues long.

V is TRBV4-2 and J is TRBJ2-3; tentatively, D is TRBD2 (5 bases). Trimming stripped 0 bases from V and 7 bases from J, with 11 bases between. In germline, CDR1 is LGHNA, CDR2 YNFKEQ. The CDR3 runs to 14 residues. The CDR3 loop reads CASSQDPWTHTQYF. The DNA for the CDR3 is TGTGCCAGCAGCCAAGATCCCTGGACTCATACGCAGTATTTT.

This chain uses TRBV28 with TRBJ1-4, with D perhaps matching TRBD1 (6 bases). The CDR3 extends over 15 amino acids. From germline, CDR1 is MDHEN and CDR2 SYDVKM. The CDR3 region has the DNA TGTGCAACCGTAGTTGGACAGAAAATGAATGAAAAACTGTTTTTT. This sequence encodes CATVVGQKMNEKLFF.

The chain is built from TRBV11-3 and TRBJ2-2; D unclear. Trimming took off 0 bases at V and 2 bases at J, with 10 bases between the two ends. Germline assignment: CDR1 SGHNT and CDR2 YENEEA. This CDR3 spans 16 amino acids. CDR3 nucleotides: TGTGCCAGCAGCTTAGATCACACAGCCAACACCGGGGAGCTGTTTTTT. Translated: CASSLDHTANTGELFF.

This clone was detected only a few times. The CDR3 bases are TGTGCCAGCAGGTCGGGAAACCAAGGGTCTCAGCCCCAGCATTTT. Translating it yields CASRSGNQGSQPQHF. V and J are TRBV7-8 and TRBJ1-5; unclear D gene. V was shortened by 6 bases and J by 6 bases, with 18 bases between the two germline ends. This CDR3 has 15 amino acids. Germline V lookup: CDR1 SGHVS, CDR2 FQNEAQ.

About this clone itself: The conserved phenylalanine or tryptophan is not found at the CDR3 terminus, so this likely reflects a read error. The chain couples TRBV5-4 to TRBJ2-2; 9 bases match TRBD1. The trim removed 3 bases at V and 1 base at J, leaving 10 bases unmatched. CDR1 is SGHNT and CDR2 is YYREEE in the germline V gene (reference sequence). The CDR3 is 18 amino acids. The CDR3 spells CASSSRGPGQGNTGELFL. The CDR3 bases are TGTGCCAGCAGCTCCCGCGGTCCGGGACAGGGGAACACCGGGGAGCTGTTTCTT.

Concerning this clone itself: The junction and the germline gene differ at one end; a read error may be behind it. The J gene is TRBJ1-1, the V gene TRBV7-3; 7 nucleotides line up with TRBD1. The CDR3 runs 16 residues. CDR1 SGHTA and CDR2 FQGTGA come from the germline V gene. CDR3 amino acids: CAGSHSIGSRTGEAFF. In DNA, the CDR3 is TGTGCCGGCAGCCACAGTATAGGTTCTAGGACAGGTGAAGCTTTCTTT.

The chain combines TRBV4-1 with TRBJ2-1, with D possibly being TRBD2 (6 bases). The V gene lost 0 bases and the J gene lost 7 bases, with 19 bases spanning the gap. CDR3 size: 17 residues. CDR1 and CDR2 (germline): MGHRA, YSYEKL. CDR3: CASSQESSGGRWNEQFF. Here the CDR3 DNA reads TGCGCCAGCAGCCAAGAAAGTTCCGGGGGTCGTTGGAATGAGCAGTTCTTC.